This TCR beta chain was found in a study of T cells in Graves' hyperthyroidism and ophthalmopathy. General study results and limits: The blood repertoire included most of the expanded thyroid clonotypes above 0.001.

This CDR3 is built from 14 residues. V lost 6 bases, J lost 8 bases, and 9 bases stayed unmatched. Germline assignment: CDR1 SQVTM and CDR2 ANQGSEA. RNA transcripts yielded amplified TCR beta CDR3 regions. The study used the HTBI primer set for a first-round RT-PCR of the TCR CDR3. In TCRdb, the multiplex PCR reads were re-called with MiXCR into one record per CDR3 protein. This sample yields approximately 600,000 distinct CDR3 sequences, of which approximately 14% are seen a single time; about 6.6% belongs to the top ten. A remark on this clonotype: Antigen: not known.

This sequence originates from a woman younger than 35 with Graves' ophthalmopathy. The V and J genes are TRBV29-1 and TRBJ2-1, with TRBD2 identical over 11 bases. The specimen was blood. CDR3 in DNA: TGCAGCGTCTTTACTAGCGGGAGTCGCGATGAGCAGTTCTTC. Its protein is CSVFTSGSRDEQFF.